The 20 T cell receptor beta chains below all came from one sample that was sequenced in a study of siplizumab effects on memory and regulatory T cells. The assay was immunoSEQ multiplex PCR, and TCRdb's table has in-frame clones only and misses some. The repertoire holds tens of thousands of clones, with about 93% as singletons. The sequencing sample was made of non-Treg CD4+ T cells sorted from blood. All receptors come from a human donor in good health.

This clone was detected only a few times. This chain uses TRBV14 with TRBJ1-2; D is ambiguous. Deletions cut 1 base from V and 0 bases from J, with 6 bases between. This CDR3 contains 14 residues. CDR1 SGHDN and CDR2 FVKESK come from the germline V gene. The CDR3 DNA is TGTGCCAGCAGCCAAGGAGGACCTAACTATGGCTACACCTTC. This encodes CASSQGGPNYGYTF. Supplemented by reference TRBV14 and TRBJ1-2, the full variable domain reads EAGVTQFPSHSVIEKGQTVTLRCDPISGHDNLYWYRRVMGKEIKFLLHFVKESKQDESGMPNNRFLAERTGGTYSTLKVQPAELEDSGVYFCASSQGGPNYGYTFGSGTRLTVV.

This clone was seen just once. The gene calls are TRBV30 and TRBJ2-5; 7 bases agree with TRBD2. CDR1 and CDR2 from the germline V gene are GTSNPN and SVGIG (reference sequence). The CDR3 spans 11 residues. With V trimmed by 3 bases and J by 14 bases, 9 bases remained unmatched. CDR3 in amino acids: CAWSRDYSVYF. CDR3 DNA sequence: TGTGCCTGGAGCCGGGACTACTCTGTTTACTTC.

This chain connects TRBV19 to TRBJ2-5, with 8 bases lining up with TRBD1. CDR3 length equals 16 residues. Losses at the gene ends were 7 bases for V and 2 bases for J; bases not matched to a gene: 12. CDR1 and CDR2 from the germline V gene are LNHDA and SQIVND (reference sequence). The CDR3: CASIDRTGQGQETQYF. The CDR3 nucleotides read TGTGCCAGTATAGACCGAACTGGACAGGGTCAAGAGACCCAGTACTTC.

The rearrangement joins TRBV4-2 to TRBJ2-1; D is unresolved. V was clipped by 1 base and J by 3 bases, with 13 bases between them. Germline V gene data show CDR1 as LGHNA and CDR2 as YNFKEQ. The CDR3 contains 16 residues. The CDR3 loop reads CASSQVGLSDYNEQFF. As DNA, the CDR3 is TGTGCCAGCAGCCAAGTCGGTCTATCTGACTACAATGAGCAGTTCTTC.

The rearrangement uses TRBV28 and TRBJ1-2, with a tentative D call TRBD1 (5 bases). The germline V gene has CDR1 MDHEN and CDR2 SYDVKM. CDR3 length equals 14 residues. Deletions cut 9 bases from V and 5 bases from J, with 19 bases between. The CDR3 sequence is CASRPGTETYGYTF. For the CDR3, the DNA is TGTGCCAGTAGACCCGGGACGGAGACATATGGCTACACCTTC.

The chain couples TRBV11-3 to TRBJ1-4, with D perhaps matching TRBD1 (6 bases). The germline V and J ends were trimmed by 5 bases and 5 bases, with 15 bases remaining between them. The CDR3 covers 15 residues. CDR1 and CDR2 (germline): SGHNT, YENEEA. CDR3: CASSPGDNINEKLFF. CDR3 coding DNA: TGTGCCAGCAGCCCCGGGGACAATATAAATGAAAAACTGTTTTTT.

This clone was recorded only once. V gene TRBV30 combines with J gene TRBJ2-7; no clear D gene. The CDR3 loop spans 14 amino acids. The germline CDR1 and CDR2 sequences are GTSNPN and SVGIG (reference sequence). The V end lost 3 bases, the J end lost 1 base, and 13 bases lay between the germline ends. CDR3 in DNA: TGTGCCTGGAGCTTTAGGCCAACGTCCTACGAGCAGTACTTC. Translation: CAWSFRPTSYEQYF.

V and J are TRBV16 and TRBJ2-7, with 7 bases aligning to TRBD2. V lost 4 bases, J lost 3 bases, and 0 bases stayed unmatched. Per the germline V gene, CDR1 is KGHSY and CDR2 is FQNENV. CDR3 length: 12 residues. CDR3 region: CASSRDYYEQYF. DNA for the CDR3: TGTGCCAGCAGCCGGGACTACTACGAGCAGTACTTC. The whole variable domain, filled in from reference TRBV16 and TRBJ2-7, reads GEEVAQTPKHLVRGEGQKAKLYCAPIKGHSYVFWYQQVLKNEFKFLISFQNENVFDETGMPKERFSAKCLPNSPCSLEIQATKLEDSAVYFCASSRDYYEQYFGPGTRLTVT.

CDR3 in amino acids: CASSLASGRAAQYF. DNA of the CDR3: TGTGCCAGCAGCTTAGCTAGCGGGAGGGCCGCCCAGTACTTC. V is TRBV11-3 and J is TRBJ2-5, with 12 bases that match TRBD2. V trimming: 1 base; J trimming: 9 bases; junction bases outside the gene matches: 3. The V gene's germline CDR1 is SGHNT and CDR2 YENEEA. The CDR3 totals 14 residues. The whole variable domain, remainder taken from reference TRBV11-3 and TRBJ2-5, is EAGVVQSPRYKIIEKKQPVAFWCNPISGHNTLYWYLQNLGQGPELLIRYENEEAVDDSQLPKDRFSAERLKGVDSTLKIQPAELGDSAVYLCASSLASGRAAQYFGPGTRLLVL.

The CDR3 protein is CASSLLGQPQHF. In DNA form, the CDR3 reads TGTGCCAGCAGCTTACTTGGTCAGCCCCAGCATTTT. This chain joins TRBV7-2 and TRBJ1-5; no clear D. The germline V gene encodes CDR1 SGHTA and CDR2 FQGNSA. Trimming left V 2 bases short and J 6 bases short, with 5 bases between. This CDR3 comprises 12 residues.

This clone was picked up one time. The chain has TRBV5-8 and TRBJ1-5, with 9 bases fitting TRBD1. This CDR3 is built from 15 residues. Germline CDR1 and CDR2: SGHTS and YDEGEE. V lost 2 bases, J lost 6 bases, and 6 bases stayed unmatched. In DNA form, the CDR3 reads TGTGCCAGCAGCTTAGGACAGGGGTGGTCTCAGCCCCAGCATTTT. Its translation: CASSLGQGWSQPQHF.

The rearrangement joins TRBV6-6 to TRBJ2-7; D remains unclear. The germline gives CDR1 MNHNY, CDR2 SVGAGI (reference sequence). The CDR3 length is 16 residues. The V end was cut by 6 bases, the J end by 1 base, with 19 bases between. The CDR3 here is CASRDAPIGGSYEQYF. CDR3 sequence (DNA): TGTGCCAGCAGAGACGCCCCGATTGGTGGGTCCTACGAGCAGTACTTC.

The chain employs TRBV7-3 and TRBJ2-1; D gene unclear. This CDR3 is built from 15 residues. Germline V gives CDR1 SGHTA, CDR2 FQGTGA. With 4 bases removed from V and 3 bases from J, the gap between germline ends came to 13 bases. The CDR3 reads CASSSPGGIYNEQFF. The CDR3 nucleotides are TGTGCCAGCAGCTCCCCCGGCGGAATCTACAATGAGCAGTTCTTC. The full variable domain, rest sourced from reference TRBV7-3 and TRBJ2-1, is GAGVSQTPSNKVTEKGKYVELRCDPISGHTALYWYRQSLGQGPEFLIYFQGTGAADDSGLPNDRFFAVRPEGSVSTLKIQRTERGDSAVYLCASSSPGGIYNEQFFGPGTRLTVL.

The chain employs TRBV11-2 and TRBJ2-3, with TRBD2 matching over 9 bases. The CDR3 is 15 residues long. Trimming took 2 bases from V and 6 from J; bases not matched to a gene: 6. Germline V gene sequence: CDR1 SGHAT, CDR2 FQNNGV. CDR3 region: CASSLMAGGLDTQYF. The CDR3 DNA reads as TGTGCCAGCAGCTTAATGGCGGGAGGGCTGGATACGCAGTATTTT.

The chain links TRBV5-1 to TRBJ2-5, with D unclear. Germline V CDR1 and CDR2: SGHRS, YFSETQ. Trimming pared 1 base from V and 1 base from J, leaving 2 bases between. This CDR3 has 12 residues. CDR3 protein: CASSLPQETQYF. CDR3 nucleotide sequence: TGCGCCAGCAGCTTGCCCCAAGAGACCCAGTACTTC. The full variable domain, its missing parts supplied by reference TRBV5-1 and TRBJ2-5, is KAGVTQTPRYLIKTRGQQVTLSCSPISGHRSVSWYQQTPGQGLQFLFEYFSETQRNKGNFPGRFSGRQFSNSRSEMNVSTLELGDSALYLCASSLPQETQYFGPGTRLLVL.

V usage is TRBV7-8 and J usage is TRBJ2-7, with no clear D. The CDR3 has 16 residues. V dropped 1 base and J dropped 2 bases, with 15 bases sitting between them. Germline V gives CDR1 SGHVS, CDR2 FQNEAQ. The CDR3 region is CASSLVSIGYAYEQYF. For the CDR3, the DNA is TGTGCCAGCAGCTTAGTTTCTATTGGGTATGCCTACGAGCAGTACTTC. The entire variable domain, with the rest obtained from reference TRBV7-8 and TRBJ2-7, is as follows: GAGVSQSPRYKVAKRGQDVALRCDPISGHVSLFWYQQALGQGPEFLTYFQNEAQLDKSGLPSDRFFAERPEGSVSTLKIQRTQQEDSAVYLCASSLVSIGYAYEQYFGPGTRLTVT.

The V and J genes are TRBV11-2 and TRBJ1-3; TRBD1 might be the D (6 bases). This CDR3 contains 14 residues. Trimming stripped 6 bases from V and 3 bases from J, with 12 bases between. Germline lookup yields CDR1 SGHAT and CDR2 FQNNGV. The CDR3 DNA follows: TGTGCCAGCAGATATACAGGGAGTGGAAACACCATATATTTT. Its protein is CASRYTGSGNTIYF. The complete variable domain, with remaining parts taken from reference TRBV11-2 and TRBJ1-3, reads EAGVAQSPRYKIIEKRQSVAFWCNPISGHATLYWYQQILGQGPKLLIQFQNNGVVDDSQLPKDRFSAERLKGVDSTLKIQPAKLEDSAVYLCASRYTGSGNTIYFGEGSWLTVV.

This clone was recorded only once. V usage is TRBV18 and J usage is TRBJ1-2; TRBD1 matches 8 bases. The CDR3 sequence is 16 residues long. V trimming: 2 bases; J trimming: 0 bases; junction bases outside the gene matches: 5. Germline values: CDR1 KGHSH, CDR2 LQKENI. CDR3: CASSPRRTGTNYGYTF. CDR3 DNA: TGTGCCAGCTCACCAAGAAGGACAGGGACTAACTATGGCTACACCTTC.

CDR3: CASSIWGGMNTEAFF. CDR3 sequence (DNA): TGTGCCAGTAGTATATGGGGGGGGATGAACACTGAAGCTTTCTTT. V gene TRBV19 combines with J gene TRBJ1-1; D might be TRBD1 (5 bases). V lost 2 bases, J lost 0 bases, and 10 bases lay in between. The CDR3 contains 15 residues. Germline V CDR1 and CDR2: LNHDA, SQIVND (reference sequence).

This clone was recorded once. J is TRBJ1-3 and V is TRBV6-5; TRBD1 matches 7 bases. This CDR3 comprises 14 residues. Germline values: CDR1 MNHEY, CDR2 SVGAGI. V lost 6 bases and J lost 0; bases outside the gene matches: 2. The CDR3 nucleotides read TGTGCCAGCAGATCAGGGGGCTCTGGAAACACCATATATTTT. It is translated as CASRSGGSGNTIYF.